Each of the 25 T cell receptor beta chains below was sequenced from the same sample in a study of CD8 T cells in ankylosing spondylitis. Study-wide results and caveats: Among TCR beta sequences, a motif of roughly 8 highly homologous variants appeared characteristic of ankylosing spondylitis blood.

Via MiXCR, TCRdb re-called the 5' RACE reads, giving one row per CDR3 protein. The repertoire consists of almost 400,000 distinct CDR3 sequences, with 20% to 25% occurring once and the leading ten covering roughly a sixth. Their antigens are not known. Source material: blood, either unsorted or a sorted T cell fraction (not recorded which). The source of these receptors is a male donor with ankylosing spondylitis.

There are a few counts of this clonotype. The rearrangement joins TRBV29-1 to TRBJ2-7; D is tentatively TRBD1 or TRBD2 (5 bases each). Trimming took off 6 bases at V and 2 bases at J, with 14 bases between the two ends. The CDR3 runs 13 residues. Germline loops: CDR1 SQVTM, CDR2 ANQGSEA. CDR3: CSVSGTAPYEQYF. The CDR3 DNA is TGCAGCGTCTCCGGGACCGCGCCCTACGAGCAGTACTTC.

This clonotype was picked up many times. J is TRBJ2-1 and V is TRBV12-3 or TRBV12-4; 7 nucleotides agree with TRBD2. There are 17 residues in the CDR3. J lost 9 bases, V lost 2 bases, and 16 bases had no gene match. The chain's CDR3 is CASSLTPFAGVAGEQFF. DNA of the CDR3: TGTGCCAGCAGTTTAACCCCCTTTGCGGGAGTTGCCGGTGAGCAGTTCTTC.

The genes are TRBV7-3 and TRBJ2-3; D is unclear. Looked up from germline, CDR1 is SGHTA and CDR2 is FQGTGA. The germline V and J ends were trimmed by 6 bases and 4 bases, with 14 bases remaining between them. This CDR3 is built from 14 residues. CDR3 in DNA: TGTGCCAGCAGTAAGCTCAGAGCCCCAGATACGCAGTATTTT. As protein: CASSKLRAPDTQYF.

The rearrangement joins TRBV15 to TRBJ1-5, with D maybe TRBD1 (5 bases). V lost 0 bases, J lost 10 bases, and 19 bases lay in between. Germline lookup yields CDR1 LNHNV and CDR2 YYDKDF (reference sequence). CDR3 length: 16 residues. The CDR3 loop reads CATSRDQPTGRLPQHF. The CDR3 DNA reads as TGTGCCACCAGCAGAGATCAGCCAACGGGACGATTACCCCAGCATTTT.

This clonotype was observed a few times. The chain combines TRBV6-1 with TRBJ2-1; TRBD2 matches at 13 bases. V shed 6 bases, J shed 7 bases, and the junction held 6 bases outside the gene matches. CDR1 MNHNS and CDR2 SASEGT come from the germline V gene. The CDR3 is made up of 15 amino acids. The DNA of the CDR3 is TGTGCCAGCAGACCCACTAGCGGGAGGGGTAATGAGCAGTTCTTC. This codes for CASRPTSGRGNEQFF.

The V call is TRBV6-5, the J call TRBJ2-7, with 12 bases matching TRBD2. J was trimmed by 7 bases and V by 2 bases; bases with no gene match: 9. This CDR3 is 16 amino acids long. The germline V gene encodes CDR1 MNHEY and CDR2 SVGAGI. CDR3 bases: TGTGCCAGCAGTTACCCCCGCCTAGCGGGAGGGGAGGAGCAGTACTTC. The encoded protein is CASSYPRLAGGEEQYF.

This rearrangement joins TRBV3-1 to TRBJ2-7; D may be TRBD1 (6 bases). Germline CDR1 is LGHDT and CDR2 is YNNKEL (reference sequence). The CDR3 spans 15 residues. Between the trimmed V and J ends, which lost 2 bases and 3 bases, there was a span of 14 bases. The CDR3 reads CASSQTYRVRYEQYF. The CDR3, as DNA: TGTGCCAGCAGCCAAACGTACAGGGTTCGCTACGAGCAGTACTTC.

The chain uses TRBV14 and TRBJ2-7, with D possibly matching TRBD1 (6 bases). The V end lost 3 bases, the J end lost 6 bases, and 12 bases lay between the germline ends. The CDR3 totals 13 residues. Germline V CDR1 and CDR2: SGHDN, FVKESK. The CDR3 loop is CASSHYRAGEQYF. In DNA form, the CDR3 reads TGTGCCAGCAGCCATTACAGGGCTGGCGAGCAGTACTTC.

This chain connects TRBV12-3 or TRBV12-4 to TRBJ2-1, with a weak D call TRBD2 (5 bases). The CDR3 totals 14 residues. Trimming took off 7 bases at V and 6 bases at J, with 16 bases between the two ends. The CDR3 region has the DNA TGTGCCAGCACCATCCTCCGGGGTGCCAATGAGCAGTTCTTC. It yields the protein CASTILRGANEQFF.

The rearrangement links TRBV6-1 to TRBJ1-3; tentatively, D is TRBD1 (5 bases). V was clipped by 8 bases and J by 0 bases, with 5 bases between them. The CDR3 runs to 12 residues. CDR1 is MNHNS and CDR2 is SASEGT in the germline V gene. The CDR3 here is CASDSSGNTIYF. The DNA of the CDR3 is TGTGCCAGCGACAGCTCTGGAAACACCATATATTTT.

This clonotype was detected only a few times. The genes are TRBV15 and TRBJ2-1; no clear D. The CDR3 is made up of 15 amino acids. The V end was cut by 0 bases, the J end by 7 bases, with 13 bases between. Germline V gene data show CDR1 as LNHNV and CDR2 as YYDKDF (reference sequence). As DNA, the CDR3 is TGTGCCACCAGCAGAGATCGCGCGTTTCGGAATGAGCAGTTCTTC. Residues: CATSRDRAFRNEQFF.

This clonotype has just a few counts. This chain joins TRBV10-3 and TRBJ2-5, with 7 nucleotides matching TRBD2. Germline V gene data show CDR1 as ENHRY and CDR2 as SYGVKD. The trim removed 10 bases at V and 4 bases at J, leaving 3 bases unmatched. The CDR3 covers 11 residues. CDR3 sequence reads: CATGGGETQYF. The CDR3 DNA is TGTGCCACCGGCGGGGGAGAGACCCAGTACTTC.

This sequence joins TRBV7-7 and TRBJ2-2; D ambiguous. V lost 5 bases and J lost 2, with 9 bases in between. From germline, CDR1 is SSHAT and CDR2 FNYEAQ (reference sequence). CDR3 length: 14 residues. The CDR3 bases are TGTGCCAGCAGCCCCAGGATTAACACCGGGGAGCTGTTTTTT. It yields the protein CASSPRINTGELFF.

This clonotype has more than one count but fewer than ten. This chain joins TRBV9 and TRBJ2-1; a weak D match, TRBD2 (6 bases). The CDR3 has 16 amino acids. V lost 0 bases, J lost 5 bases, and 15 bases lay in between. CDR1 is SGDLS and CDR2 is YYNGEE in the germline V gene. CDR3 DNA: TGTGCCAGCAGCGTAGTGGACGGGAGAATTGACAATGAGCAGTTCTTC. Translating it yields CASSVVDGRIDNEQFF.

This clonotype occurred a few times. The chain is built from TRBV28 and TRBJ2-3; perhaps D is TRBD1 or TRBD2 (6 bases each). The CDR3 is 14 residues long. Germline V gene sequence: CDR1 MDHEN, CDR2 SYDVKM. The V gene lost 5 bases and the J gene lost 2 bases, with 11 bases spanning the gap. The CDR3 region is CASSPAGHTDTQYF. The CDR3 coding sequence is TGTGCCAGCAGTCCCGCGGGACACACAGATACGCAGTATTTT.

The chain carries TRBV11-1 and TRBJ2-5; 13 bases are shared with TRBD2. Germline-derived CDR1 and CDR2 are SGHAT and FQDESV (reference sequence). The CDR3 contains 19 residues. V trimming: 4 bases; J trimming: 2 bases; junction bases outside the gene matches: 13. CDR3 residues: CASSSPSTSGRHTQETQYF. The CDR3 region has the DNA TGTGCCAGCAGCTCTCCGTCGACTAGCGGGAGGCACACACAAGAGACCCAGTACTTC.

The chain couples TRBV20-1 to TRBJ2-2; perhaps TRBD2 as D (6 bases). The CDR3 runs to 13 residues. Trimming removed 2 bases at V and 6 bases at J, with 10 bases between. Germline loops: CDR1 DFQATT, CDR2 SNEGSKA (reference sequence). Written as DNA, the CDR3 is TGCAGTGCTAGACAGGGAGGCGCCGGGGAGCTGTTTTTT. Amino acids: CSARQGGAGELFF.

This chain uses TRBV7-9 with TRBJ2-5, with D tentatively TRBD2 (6 bases). The CDR3 is made up of 14 amino acids. Germline CDR1 reads SEHNR; CDR2 reads FQNEAQ (reference sequence). V was clipped by 5 bases and J by 7 bases, with 17 bases between them. The CDR3, as DNA: TGTGCCAGCAGCCAACTAGCCCCCGGCGGGACCCAGTACTTC. Translating gives CASSQLAPGGTQYF.

This sequence joins TRBV9 and TRBJ1-3; 9 nucleotides match TRBD1. Germline CDR1 reads SGDLS; CDR2 reads YYNGEE. The CDR3 totals 13 residues. The V and J ends lost 3 bases and 10 bases, in that order; junction bases with no gene match: 5. The DNA of the CDR3 is TGTGCCAGCAGCGCAGGACAGGGGCAAACCATATATTTT. Residues: CASSAGQGQTIYF.

This chain links TRBV3-1 with TRBJ1-6; D is unresolved. CDR1 and CDR2 (germline): LGHDT, YNNKEL (reference sequence). Trimming left V 8 bases short and J 2 bases short, with 16 bases between. The CDR3 extends over 16 amino acids. CDR3 region: CASGRGGGTYNSPLHF. CDR3 coding DNA: TGTGCCAGCGGGCGAGGTGGAGGGACCTATAATTCACCCCTCCACTTT.

In this sample, this clonotype turned up many times. This chain links TRBV2 with TRBJ2-2; D unresolved. V lost 4 bases to trimming and J lost 1 base, with 4 bases between them. CDR3 length equals 13 residues. The germline gives CDR1 SNHLY, CDR2 FYNNEI. The CDR3 region has the DNA TGTGCCAGCAGTGTCTTGAACACCGGGGAGCTGTTTTTT. This translates into CASSVLNTGELFF. The complete variable domain, with remaining parts taken from reference TRBV2 and TRBJ2-2, reads EPEVTQTPSHQVTQMGQEVILRCVPISNHLYFYWYRQILGQKVEFLVSFYNNEISEKSEIFDDQFSVERPDGSNFTLKIRSTKLEDSAMYFCASSVLNTGELFFGEGSRLTVL.

For the CDR3, the DNA is TGTGCCACCAGCAGAGATGCGGGACTTTCCTACAATGAGCAGTTCTTC. This codes for CATSRDAGLSYNEQFF. The gene calls are TRBV15 and TRBJ2-1; D is perhaps TRBD2 (6 bases). This CDR3 comprises 16 residues. V was cut by 0 bases and J by 1 base, with 10 bases left in between. Germline lookup yields CDR1 LNHNV and CDR2 YYDKDF (reference sequence).

The CDR3 nucleotides read TGTGCCAGCAGTTACTCGGACTTCAGGCGCCCCTACGAGCAGTACTTC. Its translation: CASSYSDFRRPYEQYF. The chain uses TRBV6-5 and TRBJ2-7; the D gene is possibly TRBD2 (5 bases). Germline loops: CDR1 MNHEY, CDR2 SVGAGI. CDR3 length: 16 amino acids. Trimming removed 0 bases at V and 2 bases at J, with 14 bases between.

V usage is TRBV6-5 and J usage is TRBJ2-1, with D possibly TRBD2 on 6 matching bases. Per the germline V gene, CDR1 is MNHEY and CDR2 is SVGAGI. The CDR3 covers 18 residues. The ends were cut back, 4 bases at V and 8 bases at J, with 27 bases in the middle. The CDR3 region has the DNA TGTGCCAGCAGTTCTTCAAGACGGCCGGGCGTGGGAGGCCATGAGCAGTTCTTC. Amino acids: CASSSSRRPGVGGHEQFF.

For the CDR3, the DNA is TGTGCCAGCAGCACTGACCGGGGGAGACAGGAGACCCAGTACTTC. Protein product: CASSTDRGRQETQYF. V usage is TRBV7-6 and J usage is TRBJ2-5; maybe TRBD2 (6 bases). Germline V CDR1 and CDR2: SGHVS, FNYEAQ. The CDR3 is 15 amino acids. V was shortened by 5 bases and J by 5 bases, with 18 bases between the two germline ends.